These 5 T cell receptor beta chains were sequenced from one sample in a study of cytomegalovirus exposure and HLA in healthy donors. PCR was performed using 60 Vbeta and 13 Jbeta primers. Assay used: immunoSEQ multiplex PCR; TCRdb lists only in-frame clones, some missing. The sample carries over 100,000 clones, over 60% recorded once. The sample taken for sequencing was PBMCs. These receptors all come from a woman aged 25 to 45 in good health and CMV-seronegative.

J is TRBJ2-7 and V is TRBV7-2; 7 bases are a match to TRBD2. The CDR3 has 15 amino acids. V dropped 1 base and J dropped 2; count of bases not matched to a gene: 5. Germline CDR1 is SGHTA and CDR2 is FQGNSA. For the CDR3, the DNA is TGTGCCAGCAGCTTAGAGGTGGGAGGGCCCTACGAGCAGTACTTC. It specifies CASSLEVGGPYEQYF.

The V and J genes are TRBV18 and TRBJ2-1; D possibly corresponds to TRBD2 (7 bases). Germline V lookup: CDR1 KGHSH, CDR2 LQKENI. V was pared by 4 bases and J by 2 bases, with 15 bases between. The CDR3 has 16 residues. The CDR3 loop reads CASSRPTGGTYNEQFF. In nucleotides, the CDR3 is TGTGCCAGCTCACGCCCTACGGGGGGCACCTACAATGAGCAGTTCTTC.

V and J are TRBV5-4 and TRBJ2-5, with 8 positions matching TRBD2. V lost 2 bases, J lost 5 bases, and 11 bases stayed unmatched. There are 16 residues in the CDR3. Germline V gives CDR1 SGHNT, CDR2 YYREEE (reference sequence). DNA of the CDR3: TGTGCCAGCAGCTTAAGGACGGGAGGGCCCCGGGAGACCCAGTACTTC. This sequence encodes CASSLRTGGPRETQYF.

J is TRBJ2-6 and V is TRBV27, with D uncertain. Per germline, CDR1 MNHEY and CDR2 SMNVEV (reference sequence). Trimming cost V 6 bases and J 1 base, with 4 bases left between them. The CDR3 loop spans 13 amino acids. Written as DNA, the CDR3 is TGTGCCAGCAGACGGTCTGGGGCCAACGTCCTGACTTTC. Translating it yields CASRRSGANVLTF.

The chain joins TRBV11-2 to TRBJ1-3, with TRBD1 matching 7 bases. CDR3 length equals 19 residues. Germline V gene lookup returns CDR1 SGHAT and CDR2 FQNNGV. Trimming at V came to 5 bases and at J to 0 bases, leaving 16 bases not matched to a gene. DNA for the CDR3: TGTGCCAGCAGCCCTTTGCGAGGGACAGACAGTTCCTCTGGAAACACCATATATTTT. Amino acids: CASSPLRGTDSSSGNTIYF. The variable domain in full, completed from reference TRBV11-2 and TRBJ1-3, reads EAGVAQSPRYKIIEKRQSVAFWCNPISGHATLYWYQQILGQGPKLLIQFQNNGVVDDSQLPKDRFSAERLKGVDSTLKIQPAKLEDSAVYLCASSPLRGTDSSSGNTIYFGEGSWLTVV.